Included here is one T cell receptor (beta chain) sequence, with context. Its antigen remains unidentified. This sample is part of a study of high-grade serous ovarian cancer treatment subgroups. Study in general: On average, roughly 15,000 reads and under 9,000 unique TCR beta rearrangements were obtained per sample. Study results and caveats: Repertoire analysis covered CDR3 alone, not CDR1 or CDR2. Repertoire similarity ranged about 0.095 to 0.8 between tumors of one patient.

Tumor tissue was taken before any definitive surgery or chemotherapy was given. Produced via immunoSEQ multiplex PCR; TCRdb's table is partial and in-frame only. Seen here are 10,000 to 15,000 clones, about 90% observed once, and the top ten hold roughly 3%. Between the trimmed V and J ends, which lost 3 bases and 5 bases, there was a span of 15 bases. The CDR3 has 14 residues. Germline V gene data show CDR1 as SGHDT and CDR2 as YYEEEE. Specimen: tumor tissue. The TCR comes from a human donor with high-grade serous ovarian cancer. The rearrangement joins TRBV5-6 to TRBJ2-7, with D maybe TRBD2 (5 bases). CDR3 nucleotides: TGTGCCAGCAGCTACTTCGGGTGGCGGGACGAGCAGTACTTC. Protein product: CASSYFGWRDEQYF.